Below are 26 T cell receptor beta chains sequenced from a single sample in a study of T cells in localized non-small cell lung cancer. TCRdb's copy holds only in-frame clones and misses some; the assay was immunoSEQ multiplex PCR. The sample lists 70,000 to 95,000 clones, about nine tenths occurring once. This specimen was PBMCs, taken before any cancer treatment. The receptors stem from a woman aged 35 to 70 with stage II squamous cell lung carcinoma.

The V and J genes are TRBV5-6 and TRBJ2-2; TRBD2 matches 7 bases. Germline assignment: CDR1 SGHDT and CDR2 YYEEEE. The CDR3 is 15 amino acids. V lost 4 bases to trimming and J lost 5 bases; unmatched junction nucleotides: 8. The CDR3 DNA reads TGTGCCAGCAGCAAACCTAGCGGTTGGACCGGGGAGCTGTTTTTT. Its translation is CASSKPSGWTGELFF.

The chain recombines TRBV14 with TRBJ1-2, with D perhaps TRBD1 (5 bases). The germline gives CDR1 SGHDN, CDR2 FVKESK. V lost 2 bases and J lost 6, with 7 bases in between. The CDR3 is 12 amino acids. CDR3 sequence (DNA): TGTGCCAGCAGCCAAAAGGGGCATGGCTACACCTTC. Its translation is CASSQKGHGYTF.

This clone showed up just a few times. This chain links TRBV10-2 with TRBJ1-2; D is possibly TRBD1 (6 bases). The CDR3 has 16 amino acids. Germline V CDR1 and CDR2: WSHSY, SAAADI. V was pared by 0 bases and J by 4 bases, with 15 bases between. CDR3 in amino acids: CASSESRTAFGYGYTF. DNA for the CDR3: TGCGCCAGCAGTGAGTCGAGGACAGCCTTCGGCTATGGCTACACCTTC.

The V call is TRBV19, the J call TRBJ2-7; possible D gene TRBD2, 5 bases. This CDR3 has 15 residues. V was clipped by 1 base and J by 5 bases, with 15 bases between them. Germline V gene sequence: CDR1 LNHDA, CDR2 SQIVND (reference sequence). CDR3 nucleotides: TGTGCCAGTAGTATAGGTCCGGGGTCTCGGGACGAGCAGTACTTC. It codes for CASSIGPGSRDEQYF.

Worth noting for this clone: The junction differs from germline at one of its ends, possibly a read error. The V call is TRBV6-1, the J call TRBJ2-7; D might be TRBD1 or TRBD2, each matching 5 bases. Germline CDR1 reads MNHNS; CDR2 reads SASEGT. There are 9 residues in the CDR3. The CDR3 DNA reads TGTGCCAGCGGGACGTACAGAAACTTC. Its translation is CASGTYRNF.

The gene calls are TRBV29-1 and TRBJ1-4; no clear D gene. The CDR3 is 14 amino acids. CDR1 is SQVTM and CDR2 is ANQGSEA in the germline V gene. V dropped 4 bases and J dropped 1 base, with 10 bases sitting between them. The CDR3 spells CSVAVGLTNEKLFF. The DNA of the CDR3 is TGCAGCGTTGCGGTGGGGTTAACTAATGAAAAACTGTTTTTT. Together with reference TRBV29-1 and TRBJ1-4, the CDR3 gives the full variable domain: SAVISQKPSRDICQRGTSLTIQCQVDSQVTMMFWYRQQPGQSLTLIATANQGSEATYESGFVIDKFPISRPNLTFSTLTVSNMSPEDSSIYLCSVAVGLTNEKLFFGSGTQLSVL.

This chain joins TRBV27 and TRBJ2-1; possible D gene TRBD1, 6 bases. V lost 5 bases and J lost 4, with 9 bases in between. The CDR3 is 13 amino acids. The germline V gene has CDR1 MNHEY and CDR2 SMNVEV (reference sequence). The CDR3 DNA sequence: TGTGCCAGCAGTATGAGGGGGTACAATGAGCAGTTCTTC. Translated, it gives CASSMRGYNEQFF.

This chain joins TRBV27 and TRBJ1-6; perhaps TRBD1 as D (6 bases). The CDR3 totals 14 residues. CDR1 is MNHEY and CDR2 is SMNVEV in the germline V gene (reference sequence). V gave up 3 bases and J gave up 6 bases, with 9 bases separating them. The CDR3 loop is CASSFSGANSPLHF. In DNA, the CDR3 is TGTGCCAGCAGTTTTTCAGGGGCTAATTCACCCCTCCACTTT.

The V call is TRBV7-9, the J call TRBJ2-7; D may be TRBD1 (6 bases). V lost 6 bases and J lost 6, with 18 bases in between. The CDR3 sequence is 14 residues long. Germline-derived CDR1 and CDR2 are SEHNR and FQNEAQ (reference sequence). The CDR3 reads CASSSQGSIGEQYF. CDR3 bases: TGTGCCAGCAGTTCTCAGGGGAGCATAGGCGAGCAGTACTTC.

The chain uses TRBV2 and TRBJ2-7; 7 nucleotides agree with TRBD2. The length of the CDR3 is 12 residues. V dropped 6 bases and J dropped 5; count of bases not matched to a gene: 4. CDR1 and CDR2 (germline): SNHLY, FYNNEI. This CDR3 reads CASRSGRDEQYF. The CDR3 DNA sequence: TGTGCCAGCAGATCAGGGAGGGACGAGCAGTACTTC.

The V and J genes are TRBV6-1 and TRBJ1-2, with D maybe TRBD1 (5 bases). Between the trimmed V and J ends, which lost 1 base and 4 bases, there was a span of 7 bases. Germline values: CDR1 MNHNS, CDR2 SASEGT. The CDR3 spans 13 residues. CDR3: CASSEEGRYGYTF. The CDR3 DNA reads TGTGCCAGCAGTGAAGAGGGGCGCTATGGCTACACCTTC.

The V and J genes are TRBV5-1 and TRBJ1-1, with D maybe TRBD1 (5 bases). Germline CDR1 is SGHRS and CDR2 is YFSETQ. The V and J ends lost 0 bases and 4 bases respectively, with 10 bases between them. The CDR3 is made up of 14 amino acids. CDR3 in amino acids: CASSLEIQGTEAFF. The CDR3 coding sequence is TGCGCCAGCAGCTTGGAGATTCAGGGCACTGAAGCTTTCTTT.

The chain carries TRBV7-6 and TRBJ2-4; 12 bases map to TRBD2. Germline V gene data show CDR1 as SGHVS and CDR2 as FNYEAQ. V lost 4 bases and J lost 0; bases outside the gene matches: 13. The CDR3 runs 20 residues. The CDR3 nucleotides are TGTGCCAGCAGCTCTCTCCCACTAGCGGGAGGACGGATAGCCAAAAACATTCAGTACTTC. Translated, it gives CASSSLPLAGGRIAKNIQYF.

This rearrangement joins TRBV5-1 to TRBJ2-1; D unclear. The CDR3 is 13 amino acids. Trimming pared 0 bases from V and 7 bases from J, leaving 8 bases between. From germline, CDR1 is SGHRS and CDR2 YFSETQ. CDR3 nucleotide sequence: TGCGCCAGCAGCTTGGGTCAGTGGAATGAGCAGTTCTTC. Translation: CASSLGQWNEQFF.

The rearrangement uses TRBV10-2 and TRBJ2-5, with D maybe TRBD2 (5 bases). Germline loops: CDR1 WSHSY, CDR2 SAAADI. V was cut by 9 bases and J by 2 bases, with 13 bases left in between. This CDR3 is 13 amino acids long. CDR3 sequence (DNA): TGCGCCAGTTCAGAGGGATTACAAGAGACCCAGTACTTC. It translates to CASSEGLQETQYF.

Only one count was recorded for this clone. The rearrangement uses TRBV5-4 and TRBJ1-1, with 7 bases matching TRBD1. The J segment lost 7 bases and the V segment lost 4 bases, leaving 7 bases of the junction unmatched. Per the germline V gene, CDR1 is SGHNT and CDR2 is YYREEE (reference sequence). The CDR3 has 13 amino acids. CDR3 coding DNA: TGTGCCAGCAGCCTCGGACAGGTGAATGAAGCTTTCTTT. Encoded protein: CASSLGQVNEAFF.

Regarding this clone: The junction does not match germline at one end; this may be a read error. This chain joins TRBV19 and TRBJ1-1, with D perhaps matching TRBD1 (6 bases). Per germline, CDR1 LNHDA and CDR2 SQIVND (reference sequence). The CDR3 sequence is 14 residues long. The CDR3 protein is CASRIGGGTTEAFF. CDR3 in DNA: TGTGCCAGTAGGATAGGGGGAGGGACGACTGAAGCTTTCTTT.

This clone came up once. This chain links TRBV29-1 with TRBJ2-1; 12 bases agree with TRBD2. The CDR3 is made up of 18 amino acids. The germline gives CDR1 SQVTM, CDR2 ANQGSEA. V lost 2 bases and J lost 5; bases outside the gene matches: 13. This chain's CDR3 is CSVELRVGLAGRNNEQFF. The CDR3 coding sequence is TGCAGCGTTGAACTCAGGGTTGGACTAGCGGGAAGGAACAATGAGCAGTTCTTC.

This chain joins TRBV10-1 and TRBJ1-2; 7 bases line up with TRBD1. The junction had 0 bases not matched to a gene; V was cut back by 0 bases and J by 2 bases. CDR1 is WNHNN, CDR2 SYGVQD, per germline (reference sequence). CDR3 length: 14 residues. The CDR3 DNA reads as TGCGCCAGCAGTGAGTCGGGACAGAACTATGGCTACACCTTC. As protein: CASSESGQNYGYTF.

V is TRBV29-1 and J is TRBJ1-2; 7 bases align to TRBD1. The CDR3 is 12 residues long. Germline V gene lookup returns CDR1 SQVTM and CDR2 ANQGSEA. The junction had 6 bases not matched to a gene; V was cut back by 5 bases and J by 6 bases. CDR3 bases: TGCAGCGTTATTGACAGGGCAAATGGCTACACCTTC. It is translated as CSVIDRANGYTF. Full variable domain (outside the CDR3, taken from reference TRBV29-1 and TRBJ1-2): SAVISQKPSRDICQRGTSLTIQCQVDSQVTMMFWYRQQPGQSLTLIATANQGSEATYESGFVIDKFPISRPNLTFSTLTVSNMSPEDSSIYLCSVIDRANGYTFGSGTRLTVV.

The rearrangement uses TRBV5-4 and TRBJ1-1; no firm D call. The CDR3 sequence is 16 residues long. Trimming shortened V by 4 bases and J by 2 bases, and 18 bases separated the two germline ends. Germline V gene data show CDR1 as SGHNT and CDR2 as YYREEE (reference sequence). CDR3 nucleotides: TGTGCCAGCAGCCCCCGGGTGGGAATACTAAACACTGAAGCTTTCTTT. Its protein is CASSPRVGILNTEAFF.

This rearrangement joins TRBV7-9 to TRBJ1-6; D is uncertain. The V and J ends lost 5 bases and 9 bases respectively, with 17 bases between them. Germline V gene lookup returns CDR1 SEHNR and CDR2 FQNEAQ (reference sequence). This CDR3 contains 15 residues. The CDR3 nucleotides read TGTGCCAGCAGCCCAGGCGGGGTATTGTCTTCACCCCTCCACTTT. Its translation is CASSPGGVLSSPLHF. The variable domain in full, completed from reference TRBV7-9 and TRBJ1-6, reads DTGVSQNPRHKITKRGQNVTFRCDPISEHNRLYWYRQTLGQGPEFLTYFQNEAQLEKSRLLSDRFSAERPKGSFSTLEIQRTEQGDSAMYLCASSPGGVLSSPLHFGNGTRLTVT.

This clone was detected once. Here the CDR3 DNA reads TGTGCCAGCAGCGTCCAAGGACTAGCGGGAGGAAGAGAGACCCAGTACTTC. Amino acid sequence: CASSVQGLAGGRETQYF. The chain carries TRBV9 and TRBJ2-5; 14 nucleotides align to TRBD2. Germline trimming cut 2 bases from V and 4 bases from J; bases unmatched to any gene: 7. The CDR3 is made up of 17 amino acids. Germline CDR1 reads SGDLS; CDR2 reads YYNGEE.

The table lists this clone with a count of one. The chain carries TRBV27 and TRBJ1-2; no clear D gene. Trimming cost V 8 bases and J 4 bases, with 8 bases left between them. The germline gives CDR1 MNHEY, CDR2 SMNVEV (reference sequence). The CDR3 loop spans 11 amino acids. The CDR3 region is CASRSVYGYTF. The CDR3 coding sequence is TGTGCCAGCCGTTCGGTCTATGGCTACACCTTC.

This rearrangement joins TRBV25-1 to TRBJ1-5, with a weak D call TRBD1 (6 bases). Per germline, CDR1 MGHDK and CDR2 SYGVNS. Trimming pared 4 bases from V and 4 bases from J, leaving 11 bases between. This CDR3 is 14 amino acids long. The CDR3 coding sequence is TGTGCCAGCAGTGGTCGGACAGAGAATCAGCCCCAGCATTTT. Its translation: CASSGRTENQPQHF.

The chain carries TRBV19 and TRBJ1-4; D unresolved. CDR1 is LNHDA, CDR2 SQIVND, per germline (reference sequence). The CDR3 loop spans 14 amino acids. Trimming left V 5 bases short and J 4 bases short, with 11 bases between. CDR3 protein: CASSDQRRNEKLFF. The DNA of the CDR3 is TGTGCCAGTAGTGATCAGCGACGTAATGAAAAACTGTTTTTT.